This passage covers 32 T cell receptor beta chains from one sample sequenced in a study of OX40 agonist ivuxolimab in advanced cancers. The method was immunoSEQ multiplex PCR; TCRdb's version includes in-frame clones alone and lacks a portion of them. The data contain some 57,000 clones, roughly 90% of them singletons. Here the sequenced sample was CD4+ or CD8+ T cells sorted from blood, taken in a trial of the OX40 agonist ivuxolimab. The receptors here all came from an adult with an advanced solid tumor such as melanoma, head and neck, liver or kidney cancer.

The V gene is TRBV5-5, the J gene TRBJ1-3, with D perhaps matching TRBD1 (5 bases). V was pared by 4 bases and J by 3 bases, with 8 bases between. This CDR3 is 13 amino acids long. Per the germline V gene, CDR1 is SGHKS and CDR2 is YYEKEE (reference sequence). CDR3 nucleotide sequence: TGTGCCAGCAGCGGGACGGATGGAAACACCATATATTTT. Residues: CASSGTDGNTIYF.

This clone was detected only once. The CDR3 coding sequence is TGTGCCAGTAGTATAGATTTAGAGGGAATGGCTAACTATGGCTACACCTTC. Protein product: CASSIDLEGMANYGYTF. This chain uses TRBV19 with TRBJ1-2; D is unclear. V gave up 0 bases and J gave up 0 bases, with 14 bases separating them. The CDR3 extends over 17 amino acids. Germline CDR1 reads LNHDA; CDR2 reads SQIVND (reference sequence).

This clone was counted a few times. The V gene is TRBV28, the J gene TRBJ2-3, with D tentatively TRBD1 or TRBD2 (7 bases each). This CDR3 contains 14 residues. Trimming shortened V by 8 bases and J by 2 bases, and 14 bases separated the two germline ends. CDR1 is MDHEN and CDR2 is SYDVKM in the germline V gene. The CDR3: CASQGGGVTDTQYF. The CDR3 coding sequence is TGTGCCAGCCAGGGAGGGGGCGTCACAGATACGCAGTATTTT.

The rearrangement uses TRBV30 and TRBJ1-5; 9 nucleotides line up with TRBD1. This CDR3 region has 15 residues. J gave up 4 bases and V 3 bases, and 7 bases lay outside the gene matches. Germline CDR1 is GTSNPN and CDR2 is SVGIG (reference sequence). CDR3 sequence reads: CAWRPGTGNNQPQHF. In DNA form, the CDR3 reads TGTGCCTGGAGGCCAGGGACAGGGAATAATCAGCCCCAGCATTTT. Full variable domain (missing parts from reference TRBV30 and TRBJ1-5): SQTIHQWPATLVQPVGSPLSLECTVEGTSNPNLYWYRQAAGRGLQLLFYSVGIGQISSEVPQNLSASRPQDRQFILSSKKLLLSDSGFYLCAWRPGTGNNQPQHFGDGTRLSIL.

The chain carries TRBV30 and TRBJ2-7; D possibly uses TRBD1 or TRBD2 (5 bases each). From germline, CDR1 is GTSNPN and CDR2 SVGIG (reference sequence). The CDR3 covers 13 residues. Trimming shortened V by 0 bases and J by 7 bases, and 13 bases separated the two germline ends. The CDR3: CAWSVREGVEQYF. The DNA of the CDR3 is TGTGCCTGGAGTGTGAGGGAAGGGGTTGAGCAGTACTTC.

The V gene is TRBV9, the J gene TRBJ2-1; D uncertain. The CDR3 is made up of 13 amino acids. Germline values: CDR1 SGDLS, CDR2 YYNGEE. Trimming left V 4 bases short and J 6 bases short, with 11 bases between. CDR3 DNA: TGTGCCAGCAGCCCGGAAGTTATCAATGAGCAGTTCTTC. Its protein product is CASSPEVINEQFF.

The chain employs TRBV4-1 and TRBJ1-1; 8 bases align to TRBD1. The germline gives CDR1 MGHRA, CDR2 YSYEKL. The CDR3 consists of 15 residues. V was clipped by 0 bases and J by 4 bases; unmatched bases: 4. CDR3 nucleotides: TGCGCCAGCAGCCAAGAGGACAGGGTCGGCACTGAAGCTTTCTTT. The encoded protein is CASSQEDRVGTEAFF.

A single count supports this clone. The chain employs TRBV4-1 and TRBJ1-2; 9 bases line up with TRBD1. The CDR3 totals 15 residues. The germline V gene has CDR1 MGHRA and CDR2 YSYEKL. V lost 5 bases and J lost 6; bases outside the gene matches: 10. CDR3 protein: CASSTRDREYHGYTF. CDR3 sequence (DNA): TGCGCCAGCAGCACTCGGGACAGGGAGTACCATGGCTACACCTTC.

The chain carries TRBV18 and TRBJ2-5; 8 nucleotides line up with TRBD2. Germline assignment: CDR1 KGHSH and CDR2 LQKENI. CDR3 length: 17 amino acids. V lost 3 bases to trimming and J lost 2 bases; unmatched junction nucleotides: 11. CDR3 coding DNA: TGTGCCAGCTCACCCTGGACTAGCACTTCTGAACAAGAGACCCAGTACTTC. This translates into CASSPWTSTSEQETQYF. Full variable domain (missing parts from reference TRBV18 and TRBJ2-5): NAGVMQNPRHLVRRRGQEARLRCSPMKGHSHVYWYRQLPEEGLKFMVYLQKENIIDESGMPKERFSAEFPKEGPSILRIQQVVRGDSAAYFCASSPWTSTSEQETQYFGPGTRLLVL.

The genes are TRBV6-6 and TRBJ2-4; D may be TRBD2 (5 bases). Trimming took off 6 bases at V and 9 bases at J, with 18 bases between the two ends. Germline V gene data show CDR1 as MNHNY and CDR2 as SVGAGI (reference sequence). The CDR3 spans 14 residues. CDR3 residues: CASSPFVSRAIQYF. The CDR3 nucleotides read TGTGCCAGCAGCCCCTTTGTCTCGCGGGCCATTCAGTACTTC.

This clone came up once. The chain has TRBV27 and TRBJ2-7; D is possibly TRBD1 (5 bases). Trimming removed 5 bases from V and 6 bases from J, with 20 bases in between. The CDR3 runs to 15 residues. The germline V gene has CDR1 MNHEY and CDR2 SMNVEV (reference sequence). The DNA of the CDR3 is TGTGCCAGCAGTCCCAATCCCATGGAGCAGGGCGAGCAGTACGTC. Its protein product is CASSPNPMEQGEQYV.

This sequence joins TRBV6-6 and TRBJ2-7; TRBD2 matches at 10 bases. J lost 3 bases, V lost 6 bases, and 5 bases had no gene match. The germline V gene encodes CDR1 MNHNY and CDR2 SVGAGI (reference sequence). The CDR3 covers 14 residues. The DNA of the CDR3 is TGTGCCAGCAGAGCACTAGCGGGGATCTACGAGCAGTACTTC. Protein sequence: CASRALAGIYEQYF.

The chain combines TRBV2 with TRBJ2-1; 8 bases line up with TRBD1. Losses at the gene ends were 4 bases for V and 8 bases for J; bases not matched to a gene: 10. The CDR3 length is 15 residues. From germline, CDR1 is SNHLY and CDR2 FYNNEI. DNA of the CDR3: TGTGCCAGCAGTGTGTTAACAGGGGGATCTCATGAGCAGTTCTTC. Encoded protein: CASSVLTGGSHEQFF.

This chain links TRBV6-5 with TRBJ2-7, with D perhaps TRBD1 (6 bases). CDR1 is MNHEY, CDR2 SVGAGI, per germline. V lost 0 bases, J lost 4 bases, and 13 bases lay in between. The CDR3 runs 15 residues. DNA of the CDR3: TGTGCCAGCAGTTACTCGGACAGCGAGCCTTACGAGCAGTACGTC. Amino acids: CASSYSDSEPYEQYV.

The V gene is TRBV13, the J gene TRBJ2-5; D is ambiguous. This CDR3 has 13 residues. Germline CDR1 is PRHDT and CDR2 is FYEKMQ (reference sequence). Trimming took 5 bases from V and 9 from J, leaving 16 bases between them. DNA of the CDR3: TGTGCCAGCAGCCCAATGGTGGGTGGATCCCAGTACTTC. As protein: CASSPMVGGSQYF.

The CDR3 is CASSVGRGVAYNEQFF. Here the CDR3 DNA reads TGTGCCAGCAGCGTAGGTAGGGGGGTGGCCTACAATGAGCAGTTCTTC. The V and J genes are TRBV9 and TRBJ2-1; D may match TRBD1 or TRBD2 (6 bases each). Germline-derived CDR1 and CDR2 are SGDLS and YYNGEE. This CDR3 comprises 16 residues. Trimming removed 0 bases from V and 2 bases from J, with 12 bases in between.

The chain combines TRBV14 with TRBJ1-1; no reliable D call. CDR1 is SGHDN and CDR2 is FVKESK in the germline V gene. Trimming left V 3 bases short and J 2 bases short, with 10 bases between. The CDR3 runs to 14 residues. CDR3 DNA: TGTGCCAGCAGCCATATCGGGGTTAACACTGAAGCTTTCTTT. Encoded protein: CASSHIGVNTEAFF.

This clone was counted once. J is TRBJ2-7 and V is TRBV13, with 9 bases fitting TRBD1. The germline CDR1 and CDR2 sequences are PRHDT and FYEKMQ (reference sequence). Germline trimming cut 5 bases from V and 1 base from J; bases unmatched to any gene: 6. CDR3 length equals 15 residues. CDR3 region: CASSKLGQGSYEQYF. CDR3 nucleotides: TGTGCCAGCAGCAAACTGGGACAGGGTTCCTACGAGCAGTACTTC.

The chain uses TRBV29-1 and TRBJ1-2, with D possibly matching TRBD1 (6 bases). V was clipped by 6 bases and J by 6 bases, with 11 bases between them. The CDR3 is 11 residues long. CDR1 is SQVTM, CDR2 ANQGSEA, per germline. CDR3 protein: CSVKKGDGYTF. For the CDR3, the DNA is TGCAGCGTGAAAAAGGGGGATGGCTACACCTTC.

This clone was seen a few times. This chain uses TRBV28 with TRBJ1-2, with TRBD1 identical over 9 bases. Germline loops: CDR1 MDHEN, CDR2 SYDVKM. V was pared by 4 bases and J by 4 bases, with 7 bases of the junction left unmatched. The CDR3 is 15 amino acids. CDR3 nucleotides: TGTGCCAGCAGTTCATTCGGGACAGGGTTCTATGGCTACACCTTC. Amino acids: CASSSFGTGFYGYTF.

The chain combines TRBV6-4 with TRBJ2-3; the D is unclear. V was cut by 5 bases and J by 7 bases, with 16 bases left in between. The CDR3 consists of 14 residues. Germline values: CDR1 MRHNA, CDR2 SNTAGT. The CDR3 spells CASSTLEDPYTQYF. For the CDR3, the DNA is TGTGCCAGCAGTACCCTGGAAGATCCCTATACGCAGTATTTT.

The chain couples TRBV11-2 to TRBJ2-3; 9 bases are shared with TRBD2. J gave up 4 bases and V 0 bases, and 2 bases lay outside the gene matches. CDR3 length equals 15 residues. CDR1 is SGHAT, CDR2 FQNNGV, per germline. CDR3 amino acids: CASSLERGGSDTQYF. The CDR3 DNA reads as TGTGCCAGCAGCTTAGAGCGGGGGGGCTCAGATACGCAGTATTTT.

The chain uses TRBV10-3 and TRBJ2-2; 7 nucleotides agree with TRBD1. Losses at the gene ends were 6 bases for V and 3 bases for J; bases not matched to a gene: 7. The CDR3 sequence is 15 residues long. CDR1 and CDR2 from the germline V gene are ENHRY and SYGVKD. The CDR3 loop is CAIRIRDRDTGELFF. In DNA, the CDR3 is TGTGCCATCAGGATCCGGGACAGAGACACCGGGGAGCTGTTTTTT.

DNA of the CDR3: TGTGCCAGCAGCCCTCCGTCCGCGGATACCCAGCATTTT. Translated, it gives CASSPPSADTQHF. The chain links TRBV7-9 to TRBJ1-5; D ambiguous. CDR1 SEHNR and CDR2 FQNEAQ come from the germline V gene (reference sequence). The CDR3 runs 13 residues. Trimming removed 5 bases from V and 11 bases from J, with 16 bases in between.

The J gene is TRBJ1-1, the V gene TRBV11-3; 9 bases fit TRBD1. CDR3 length: 18 residues. Trimming took 5 bases from V and 3 from J; bases not matched to a gene: 16. Germline CDR1 SGHNT, CDR2 YENEEA. CDR3 sequence (DNA): TGTGCCAGCAGCCAAGCCCCCGGACAGGGGATGGGGTACACTGAAGCTTTCTTT. This translates into CASSQAPGQGMGYTEAFF.

The chain links TRBV30 to TRBJ2-1; D is possibly TRBD1 or TRBD2 (6 bases each). Trimming shortened V by 4 bases and J by 0 bases, and 13 bases separated the two germline ends. This CDR3 comprises 15 residues. Germline-derived CDR1 and CDR2 are GTSNPN and SVGIG (reference sequence). The CDR3 nucleotides are TGTGCCTGGACTCGAGGGGGGAGCTCCTACAATGAGCAGTTCTTC. It encodes CAWTRGGSSYNEQFF.

The chain links TRBV23-1 to TRBJ1-5, with D tentatively TRBD1 (6 bases). TRBV23-1 is given ORF status, its function remaining uncertain. The V gene lost 1 base and the J gene lost 5 bases, with 12 bases spanning the gap. The length of the CDR3 is 15 residues. CDR3 sequence reads: CASSQLENRDQPQHF. Here the CDR3 DNA reads TGCGCCAGCAGTCAATTGGAAAACAGGGATCAGCCCCAGCATTTT.

V and J are TRBV27 and TRBJ2-2, with 7 positions matching TRBD1. There are 18 residues in the CDR3. Germline V gene data show CDR1 as MNHEY and CDR2 as SMNVEV (reference sequence). J gave up 3 bases and V 5 bases, and 15 bases lay outside the gene matches. CDR3 sequence reads: CASSPYSTGSFYTGELFF. The CDR3 region has the DNA TGTGCCAGCAGTCCGTACTCGACAGGGAGCTTCTACACCGGGGAGCTGTTTTTT.

The chain recombines TRBV27 with TRBJ2-7; TRBD1 matches 7 bases. The tail of the sequence fits TRBJ2-1 better, so the J call may be wrong. CDR1 MNHEY and CDR2 SMNVEV come from the germline V gene (reference sequence). The CDR3 spans 17 residues. The CDR3 region has the DNA TGTGCCAGCAGTCTCCTAACAGGGGTACGCTCCTACAATGAGCAGTTCTTC. It codes for CASSLLTGVRSYNEQFF.

The chain joins TRBV6-5 to TRBJ1-5; D uncertain. Deletions cut 6 bases from V and 3 bases from J, with 12 bases between. The CDR3 is 14 residues long. Germline V gene sequence: CDR1 MNHEY, CDR2 SVGAGI. In DNA form, the CDR3 reads TGTGCCAGCAGCCCCGACGGATTCAATCAGCCCCAGCATTTT. It specifies CASSPDGFNQPQHF.

This clone occurred once. CDR3 coding DNA: TGCGCCAGCAGCCAAGAACCAGAAGGCTCTGCGGGACAGACCTACACCTTC. Translating gives CASSQEPEGSAGQTYTF. The rearrangement joins TRBV4-3 to TRBJ1-2; 7 bases map to TRBD1. Germline CDR1 reads LGHNA; CDR2 reads YSLEER. The CDR3 is 17 amino acids. The ends lost 0 bases at V and 10 bases at J; junction bases unmatched: 17.

The chain recombines TRBV4-1 with TRBJ1-5; the match to TRBD1 covers 7 bases. Looked up from germline, CDR1 is MGHRA and CDR2 is YSYEKL. The trim removed 0 bases at V and 9 bases at J, leaving 5 bases unmatched. The CDR3 extends over 14 amino acids. In nucleotides, the CDR3 is TGCGCCAGCAGCCAAGAACAGGGGTTTCTGCCCCAGCATTTT. This sequence encodes CASSQEQGFLPQHF.